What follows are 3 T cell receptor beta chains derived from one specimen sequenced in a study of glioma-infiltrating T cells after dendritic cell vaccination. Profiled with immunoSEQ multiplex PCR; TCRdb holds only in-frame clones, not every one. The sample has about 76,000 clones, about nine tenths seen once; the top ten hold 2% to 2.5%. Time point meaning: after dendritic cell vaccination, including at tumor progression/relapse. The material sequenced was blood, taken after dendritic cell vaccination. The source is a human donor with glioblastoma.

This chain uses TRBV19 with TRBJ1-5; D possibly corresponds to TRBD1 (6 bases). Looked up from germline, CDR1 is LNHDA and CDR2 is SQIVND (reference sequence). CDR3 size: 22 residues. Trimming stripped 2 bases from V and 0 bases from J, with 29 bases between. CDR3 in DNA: TGTGCCAGTAGTATATTTCAGGGACATGCCATTTCCACGGATTATAGCAATCAGCCCCAGCATTTT. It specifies CASSIFQGHAISTDYSNQPQHF.

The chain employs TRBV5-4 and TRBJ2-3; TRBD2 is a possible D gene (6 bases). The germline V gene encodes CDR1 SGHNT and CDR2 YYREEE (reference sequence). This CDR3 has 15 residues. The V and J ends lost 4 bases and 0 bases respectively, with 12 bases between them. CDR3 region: CASSVGSGSTDTQYF. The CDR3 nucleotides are TGTGCCAGCAGCGTTGGGAGCGGGAGCACAGATACGCAGTATTTT.

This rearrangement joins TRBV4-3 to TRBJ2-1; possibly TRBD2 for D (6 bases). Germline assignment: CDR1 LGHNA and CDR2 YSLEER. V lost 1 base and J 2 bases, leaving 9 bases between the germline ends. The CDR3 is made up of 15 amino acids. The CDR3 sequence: CASSQGRDPYNEQFF. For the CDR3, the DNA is TGCGCCAGCAGCCAAGGGCGGGACCCCTACAATGAGCAGTTCTTC.